This is a list of T cell receptor beta chains from one sample in a study of blood T cell repertoires in COVID-19. Sequencing used immunoSEQ multiplex PCR; TCRdb keeps in-frame clones, though not all of them. This table has around 380,000 clones, roughly 86% appearing once. The sample taken for sequencing was peripheral blood. The receptors come from a human donor with acute or convalescent COVID-19. The donor label of this sample is uncertain. Each CDR3 is given without its conserved first and last residue.

V,J,CDR3
TRBV7-9,TRBJ2-7,ASRQGADEQY
TRBV6-6,TRBJ2-7,ASGRGQGVNEQY
TRBV28,TRBJ1-5,ASADRGPRGNQPQH
TRBV18,TRBJ1-1,ASSPSDKRDTEAF
TRBV29-1,TRBJ2-1,SVESGDLSYNEQF
TRBV7-7,TRBJ2-2,ASSQRATGVVTGELF
TRBV5-5,TRBJ1-2,ASSFQILPGQGRNGYGYT
TRBV29-1,TRBJ1-4,SVEATGNKGGKLF
TRBV7-8,TRBJ2-7,ASTGYQGITEKQY
TRBV10-2,TRBJ1-5,ASRGQSHQPQH
TRBV12-3/TRBV12-4,TRBJ1-2,ASRPGLYGYT
TRBV4-2,TRBJ1-5,ASSQVSGQHFSNQPQH
TRBV7-7,TRBJ2-5,ASSSERETQY
TRBV6-5,TRBJ1-2,ASARLGQGVYGYT
TRBV5-5,TRBJ2-3,ASSLGGFADTQY
TRBV4-2,TRBJ2-5,ASSQEGTSGKTQY
TRBV6-5,TRBJ1-2,ASSRTGNGYT
TRBV7-9,TRBJ2-7,ASSLGGQVAYEQY
TRBV18,TRBJ2-5,ASSPVSSVRETQY
TRBV11-2,TRBJ1-1,ASSLDMNTEAF
TRBV11-2,TRBJ2-1,ASSLLLAGDNEQF
TRBV28,TRBJ1-5,ASTIGGRVEPQH
TRBV24-1,TRBJ2-7,AAYLPGQGAYEQY
TRBV23-1,TRBJ2-3,ASSQSPSRLAGVNTDTQY
TRBV10-3,TRBJ2-2,AISESKGTGDTGELF
TRBV6-5,TRBJ1-1,ASSYGDRVRTEAF
TRBV28,TRBJ2-3,ASRGGLAGFKY
TRBV7-2,TRBJ1-5,ASSFGTGPNQPQH
TRBV18,TRBJ1-1,ASSPTGQAEAF
TRBV6-6,TRBJ1-2,ASSDRGHGYGYT
TRBV18,TRBJ2-7,ASSSTSGRSDEQY
TRBV4-2,TRBJ2-7,ASSPYRDKSYEQY
TRBV27,TRBJ1-2,ASSRTGGGYGYT
TRBV2,TRBJ1-5,ASSGGTVNQPQH
TRBV7-9,TRBJ1-2,ASSSRQGPNYGYT
TRBV11-3,TRBJ1-2,ASSRRTGDGYT
TRBV20-1,TRBJ2-7,SAILEYEQY
TRBV10-3,TRBJ1-3,ATRDRTSGNTIY